This T cell receptor beta chain is from a study of shared clonotypes between healthy human individuals. Trimming cost V 5 bases and J 2 bases, with 11 bases left between them. Germline values: CDR1 SEHNR, CDR2 FQNEAQ (reference sequence). CDR3 length equals 14 residues. This table comes from immunoSEQ multiplex PCR, and its TCRdb copy is limited to in-frame clones, with some not included. The data hold about 2.4 million clones, with roughly 93% observed a single time. This chain uses TRBV7-9 with TRBJ2-3, with D unresolved. Specimen: naive CD4+ T cells from PBMCs. As to subset: CD45RA+ positively selected. This sequence was found in a man aged 18 to 29 in good health. Some clones in this sample may be carry-over from other donors' samples. CDR3 protein: CASSRDPATDTQYF. CDR3 DNA: TGTGCCAGCAGCCGCGATCCGGCCACAGATACGCAGTATTTT.